This T cell receptor beta chain was sequenced during a study of blood T cell repertoires in COVID-19. Overall study: Samples taken during acute and convalescent COVID-19 were collected in the United States, Italy and Spain. The cDNA or gDNA used as material had been derived from T cells, B-cell-depleted T cells, or PBMCs.

V lost 1 base, J lost 1 base, and 10 bases lay in between. Looked up from germline, CDR1 is SEHNR and CDR2 is FQNEAQ (reference sequence). The CDR3 runs to 16 residues. Clones were read by immunoSEQ multiplex PCR, and TCRdb kept only the in-frame ones, dropping some. The data hold roughly 200,000 clones, with over 80% observed a single time. Cohort assignment relied on participant-reported clinical history. Sequenced input: PBMCs or T cells enriched from blood (not recorded which). This sequence was found in a man between 25 and 39 years old who had recovered from COVID-19. The V call is TRBV7-9, the J call TRBJ2-2; the D is unclear. CDR3 amino acids: CASSLGLRMNTGELFF. In DNA, the CDR3 is TGTGCCAGCAGCTTAGGGTTGCGAATGAACACCGGGGAGCTGTTTTTT.